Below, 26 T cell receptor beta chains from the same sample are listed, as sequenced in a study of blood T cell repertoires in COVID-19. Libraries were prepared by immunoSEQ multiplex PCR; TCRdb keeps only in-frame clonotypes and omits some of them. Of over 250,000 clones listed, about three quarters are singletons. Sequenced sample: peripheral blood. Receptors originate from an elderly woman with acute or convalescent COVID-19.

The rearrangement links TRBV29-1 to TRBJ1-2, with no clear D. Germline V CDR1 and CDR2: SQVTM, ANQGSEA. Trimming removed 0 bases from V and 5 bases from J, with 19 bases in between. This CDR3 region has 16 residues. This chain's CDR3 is CSVEELSQTSLYGYTF. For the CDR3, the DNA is TGCAGCGTTGAAGAGCTTAGTCAGACTTCTCTATATGGCTACACCTTC.

The CDR3 protein is CASSYSMDRVLHF. CDR3 nucleotide sequence: TGTGCCAGCAGTTACTCGATGGACAGGGTACTCCACTTT. The chain employs TRBV6-5 and TRBJ1-6; 8 bases are a match to TRBD1. Trimming took 0 bases from V and 16 from J; bases not matched to a gene: 5. In germline, CDR1 is MNHEY, CDR2 SVGAGI. This CDR3 spans 13 amino acids.

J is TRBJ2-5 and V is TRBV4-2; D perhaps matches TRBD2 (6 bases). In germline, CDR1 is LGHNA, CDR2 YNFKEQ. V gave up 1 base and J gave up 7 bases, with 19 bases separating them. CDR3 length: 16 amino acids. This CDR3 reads CASSQGGVRQGGTQYF. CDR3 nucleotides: TGTGCCAGCAGCCAAGGTGGGGTCCGCCAGGGAGGGACCCAGTACTTC.

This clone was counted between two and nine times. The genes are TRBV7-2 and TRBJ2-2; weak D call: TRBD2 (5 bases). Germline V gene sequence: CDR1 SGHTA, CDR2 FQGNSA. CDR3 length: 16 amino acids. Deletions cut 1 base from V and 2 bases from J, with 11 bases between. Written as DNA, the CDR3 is TGTGCCAGCAGCTTAGACAGAGGGCCAAACACCGGGGAGCTGTTTTTT. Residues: CASSLDRGPNTGELFF.

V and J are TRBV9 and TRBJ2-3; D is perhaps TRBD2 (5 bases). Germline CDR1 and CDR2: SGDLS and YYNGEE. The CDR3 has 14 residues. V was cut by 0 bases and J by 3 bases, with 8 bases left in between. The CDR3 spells CASSVGQRTDTQYF. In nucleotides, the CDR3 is TGTGCCAGCAGCGTAGGGCAGCGGACAGATACGCAGTATTTT.

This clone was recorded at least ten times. DNA for the CDR3: TGTGCCAGCAGTGATTGGTTGGCACAGGGAGCGGAATACATTCAGTACTTC. Its protein product is CASSDWLAQGAEYIQYF. The rearrangement joins TRBV6-1 to TRBJ2-4; tentative D call: TRBD1 (6 bases). The CDR3 runs to 17 residues. V was cut by 3 bases and J by 8 bases, with 23 bases left in between. CDR1 MNHNS and CDR2 SASEGT come from the germline V gene.

The CDR3 coding sequence is TGTGCCAGCAGTTTATTCGCAGGTACACTCCTACGCGAGCAGTACTTC. It is translated as CASSLFAGTLLREQYF. The V call is TRBV28, the J call TRBJ2-7, with unresolved D. This CDR3 is built from 16 residues. Per germline, CDR1 MDHEN and CDR2 SYDVKM. V gave up 1 base and J gave up 6 bases, with 19 bases separating them.

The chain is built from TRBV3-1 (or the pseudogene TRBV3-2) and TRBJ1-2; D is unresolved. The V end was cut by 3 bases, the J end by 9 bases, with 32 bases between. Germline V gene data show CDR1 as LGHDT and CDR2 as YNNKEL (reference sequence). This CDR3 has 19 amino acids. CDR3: CASSHVQSPDYLTTASYTF. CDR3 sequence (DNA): TGTGCCAGCAGCCACGTGCAGAGCCCTGACTACTTAACGACTGCTAGCTACACCTTC.

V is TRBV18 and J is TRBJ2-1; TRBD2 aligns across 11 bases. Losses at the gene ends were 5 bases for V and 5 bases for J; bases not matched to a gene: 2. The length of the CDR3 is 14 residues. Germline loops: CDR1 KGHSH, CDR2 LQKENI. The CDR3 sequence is CASSGTSGNNEQFF. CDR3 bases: TGTGCCAGCTCAGGGACTAGCGGTAACAATGAGCAGTTCTTC.

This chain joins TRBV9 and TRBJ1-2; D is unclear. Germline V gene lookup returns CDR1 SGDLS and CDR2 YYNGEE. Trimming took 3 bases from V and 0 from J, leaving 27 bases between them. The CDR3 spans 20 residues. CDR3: CASSATVGGRGSQANYGYTF. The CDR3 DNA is TGTGCCAGCAGCGCAACAGTAGGAGGCCGTGGCAGCCAGGCTAACTATGGCTACACCTTC.

This CDR3 is CASSYERAVGNSPLHF. In nucleotides, the CDR3 is TGTGCCAGCAGTTATGAGAGGGCGGTAGGAAATTCACCCCTCCACTTT. This chain joins TRBV6-6 and TRBJ1-6; no clear D. V shed 3 bases and J shed 7 bases, with 16 bases lying between them. In germline, CDR1 is MNHNY, CDR2 SVGAGI (reference sequence). CDR3 size: 16 residues.

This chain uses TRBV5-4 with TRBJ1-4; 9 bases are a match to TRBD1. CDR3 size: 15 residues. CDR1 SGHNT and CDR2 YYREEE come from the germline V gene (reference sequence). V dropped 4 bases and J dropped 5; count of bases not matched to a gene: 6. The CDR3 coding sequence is TGTGCCAGCAGCAATACAGGGGGCGGGAATGAAAAACTGTTTTTT. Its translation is CASSNTGGGNEKLFF.

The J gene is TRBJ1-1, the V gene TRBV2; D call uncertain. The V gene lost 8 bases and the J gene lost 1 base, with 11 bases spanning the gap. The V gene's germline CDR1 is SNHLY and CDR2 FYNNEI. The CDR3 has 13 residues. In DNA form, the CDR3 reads TGTGCCAGCTCGCGCGGGGAGAACACTGAAGCTTTCTTT. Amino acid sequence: CASSRGENTEAFF. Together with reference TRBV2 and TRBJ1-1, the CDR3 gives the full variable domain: EPEVTQTPSHQVTQMGQEVILRCVPISNHLYFYWYRQILGQKVEFLVSFYNNEISEKSEIFDDQFSVERPDGSNFTLKIRSTKLEDSAMYFCASSRGENTEAFFGQGTRLTVV.

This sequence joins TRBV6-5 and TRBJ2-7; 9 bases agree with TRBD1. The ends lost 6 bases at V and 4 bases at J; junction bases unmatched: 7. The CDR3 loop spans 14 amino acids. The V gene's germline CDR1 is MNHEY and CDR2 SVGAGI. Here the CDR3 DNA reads TGTGCCAGCAGGGACAGGGGAGCGGTTTACGAGCAGTACTTC. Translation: CASRDRGAVYEQYF.

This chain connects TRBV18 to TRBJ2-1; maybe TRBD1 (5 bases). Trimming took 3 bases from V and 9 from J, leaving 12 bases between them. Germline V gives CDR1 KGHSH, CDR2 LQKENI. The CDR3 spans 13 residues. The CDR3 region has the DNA TGTGCCAGCTCACCGGGGCTCGTTATTGAGCAGTTCTTC. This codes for CASSPGLVIEQFF.

CDR3 residues: CASSSQGLRAHTF. The CDR3 nucleotides read TGTGCCAGCAGTTCGCAGGGACTGAGGGCCCATACCTTC. The chain combines TRBV28 with TRBJ1-2; tentatively, D is TRBD1 (5 bases). Germline assignment: CDR1 MDHEN and CDR2 SYDVKM. Between the trimmed V and J ends, which lost 4 bases and 14 bases, there was a span of 20 bases. This CDR3 is 13 amino acids long.

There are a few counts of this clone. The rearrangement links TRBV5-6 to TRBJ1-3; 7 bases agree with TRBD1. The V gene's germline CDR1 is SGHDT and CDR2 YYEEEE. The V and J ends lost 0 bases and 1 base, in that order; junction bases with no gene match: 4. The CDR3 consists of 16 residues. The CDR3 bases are TGTGCCAGCAGCTTGGCGGCAGGGGGGTCTGGAAACACCATATATTTT. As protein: CASSLAAGGSGNTIYF.

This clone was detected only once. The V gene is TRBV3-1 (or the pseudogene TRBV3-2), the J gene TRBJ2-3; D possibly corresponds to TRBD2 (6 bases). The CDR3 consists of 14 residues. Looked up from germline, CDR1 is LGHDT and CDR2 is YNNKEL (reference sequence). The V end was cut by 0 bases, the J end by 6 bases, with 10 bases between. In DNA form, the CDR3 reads TGTGCCAGCAGCCAAGAGGCGGGGAGGGATACGCAGTATTTT. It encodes CASSQEAGRDTQYF.

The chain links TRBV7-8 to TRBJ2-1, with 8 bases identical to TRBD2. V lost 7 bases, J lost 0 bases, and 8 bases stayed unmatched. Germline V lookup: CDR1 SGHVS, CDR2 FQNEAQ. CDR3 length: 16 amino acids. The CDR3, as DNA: TGTGCCAGCAACCGTCGGGGGGGCAGCTCCTACAATGAGCAGTTCTTC. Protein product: CASNRRGGSSYNEQFF.

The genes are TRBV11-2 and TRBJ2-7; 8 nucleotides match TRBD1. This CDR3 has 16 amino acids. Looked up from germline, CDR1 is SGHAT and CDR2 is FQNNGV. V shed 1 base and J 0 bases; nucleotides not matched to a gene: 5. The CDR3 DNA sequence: TGTGCCAGCAGCTTAGGGACAGGGCATTACTCCTACGAGCAGTACTTC. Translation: CASSLGTGHYSYEQYF.

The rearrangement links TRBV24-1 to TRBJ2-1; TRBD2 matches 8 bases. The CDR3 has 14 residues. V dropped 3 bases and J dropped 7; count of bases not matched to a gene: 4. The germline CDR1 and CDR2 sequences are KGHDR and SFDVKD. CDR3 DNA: TGTGCCACCAGTGATGCCGGGGGGGGGAATGAGCAGTTCTTC. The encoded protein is CATSDAGGGNEQFF.

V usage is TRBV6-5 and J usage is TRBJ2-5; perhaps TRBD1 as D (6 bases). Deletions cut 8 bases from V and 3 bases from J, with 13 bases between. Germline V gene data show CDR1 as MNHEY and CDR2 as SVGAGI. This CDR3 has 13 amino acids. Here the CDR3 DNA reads TGTGCCAGCGGAAACAGGGCGGAAGAGACCCAGTACTTC. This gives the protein CASGNRAEETQYF.

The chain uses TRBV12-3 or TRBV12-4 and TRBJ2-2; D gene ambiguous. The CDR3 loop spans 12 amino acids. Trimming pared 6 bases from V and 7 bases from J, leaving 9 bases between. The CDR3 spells CASRSVGGELFF. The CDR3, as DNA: TGTGCCAGCAGGTCGGTTGGCGGGGAGCTGTTTTTT.

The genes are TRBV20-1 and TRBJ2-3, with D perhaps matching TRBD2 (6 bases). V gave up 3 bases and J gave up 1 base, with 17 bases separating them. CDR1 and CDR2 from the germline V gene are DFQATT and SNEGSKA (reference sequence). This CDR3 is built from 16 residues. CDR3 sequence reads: CSASSLRERGTDTQYF. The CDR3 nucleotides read TGCAGTGCTAGTAGCTTACGGGAGAGGGGCACAGATACGCAGTATTTT.

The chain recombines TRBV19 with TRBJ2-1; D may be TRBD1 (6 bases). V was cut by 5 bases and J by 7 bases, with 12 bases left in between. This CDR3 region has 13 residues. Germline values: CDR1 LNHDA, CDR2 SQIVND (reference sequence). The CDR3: CASSPGEGNEQFF. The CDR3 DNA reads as TGTGCCAGTAGTCCAGGGGAAGGGAATGAGCAGTTCTTC.

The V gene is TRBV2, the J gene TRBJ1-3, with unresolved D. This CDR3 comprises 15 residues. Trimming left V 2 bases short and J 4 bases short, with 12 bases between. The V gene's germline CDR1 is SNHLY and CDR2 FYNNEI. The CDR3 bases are TGTGCCAGCAGTGAACTCGGAGGGAGGGGAAACACCATATATTTT. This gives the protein CASSELGGRGNTIYF.